This is a list of T cell receptor beta chains from one sample in a study of T-cell memory formation after mild COVID-19. Each CDR3 protein gets one entry after TCRdb re-called the 5' RACE reads with MiXCR. The table records approximately 570,000 distinct CDR3 sequences, more than 15% of them present only once. Input material: PBMCs or a T cell subset sorted from them (not recorded which). Receptors originate from an adult woman who had mild COVID-19 (a few samples of this study predate the infection). Cell type and time point are not known. The CDR3 runs from the conserved cysteine through the conserved F or W. A D gene is named only where the DNA matches it firmly.

V,D,J,CDR3
TRBV4-3,-,TRBJ2-7,CASSQEPRGASEQYF
TRBV9,-,TRBJ2-7,CASSVGSGVVSYEQYF
TRBV10-3,TRBD2,TRBJ2-3,CAISESRLAGTTTDTQYF
TRBV5-1,-,TRBJ2-1,CASTFWGNNEQFF
TRBV6-5,-,TRBJ1-3,CASSAPGVHTIYF
TRBV14,TRBD1,TRBJ2-6,CASSHWDRGVPGANVLTF
TRBV19,-,TRBJ1-2,CASSPRDTYRYTF
TRBV18,-,TRBJ2-5,CASSIPGDETQYF
TRBV4-3,TRBD2,TRBJ2-7,CASSQDRASGYEQYF
TRBV7-8,TRBD2,TRBJ2-1,CASSSPAGGRTGQFF
TRBV7-6,-,TRBJ2-2,CASSHPLSPEPGTTNTGELFF